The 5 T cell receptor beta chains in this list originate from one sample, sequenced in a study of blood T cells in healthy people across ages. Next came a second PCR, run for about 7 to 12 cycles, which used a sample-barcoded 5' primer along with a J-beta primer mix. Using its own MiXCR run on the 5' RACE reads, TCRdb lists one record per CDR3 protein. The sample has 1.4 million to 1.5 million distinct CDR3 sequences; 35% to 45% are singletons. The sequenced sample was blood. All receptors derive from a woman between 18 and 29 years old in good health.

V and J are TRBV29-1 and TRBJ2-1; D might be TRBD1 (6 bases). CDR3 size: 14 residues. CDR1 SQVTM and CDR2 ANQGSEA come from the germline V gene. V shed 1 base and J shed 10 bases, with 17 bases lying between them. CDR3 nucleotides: TGCAGCGTTGAAGCTAGAATGGGGGCTTGGGAGCAGTTCTTC. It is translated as CSVEARMGAWEQFF.

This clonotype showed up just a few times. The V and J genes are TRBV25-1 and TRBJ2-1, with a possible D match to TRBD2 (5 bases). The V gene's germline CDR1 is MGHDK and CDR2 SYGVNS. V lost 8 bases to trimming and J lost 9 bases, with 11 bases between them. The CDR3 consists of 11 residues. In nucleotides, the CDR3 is TGTGCCAGCGGTTATGGAGGTGAGCAGTTCTTC. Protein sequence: CASGYGGEQFF.

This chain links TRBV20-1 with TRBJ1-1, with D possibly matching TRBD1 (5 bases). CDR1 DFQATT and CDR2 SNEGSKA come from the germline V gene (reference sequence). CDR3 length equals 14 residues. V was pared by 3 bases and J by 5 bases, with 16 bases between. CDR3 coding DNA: TGCAGTGCTAGGGACGGGCCAGGGAGGACTGAAGCTTTCTTT. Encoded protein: CSARDGPGRTEAFF.

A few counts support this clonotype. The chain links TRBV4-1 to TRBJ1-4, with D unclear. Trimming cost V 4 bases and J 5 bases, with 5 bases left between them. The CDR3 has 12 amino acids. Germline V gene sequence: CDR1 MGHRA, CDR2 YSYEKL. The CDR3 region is CASSRPNEKLFF. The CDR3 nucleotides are TGCGCCAGCAGCCGCCCAAATGAAAAACTGTTTTTT.

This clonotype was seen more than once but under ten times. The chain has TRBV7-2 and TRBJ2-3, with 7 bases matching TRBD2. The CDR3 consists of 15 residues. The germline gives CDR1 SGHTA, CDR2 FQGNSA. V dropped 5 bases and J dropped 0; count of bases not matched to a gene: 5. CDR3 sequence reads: CASSLQAGSTDTQYF. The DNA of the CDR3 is TGTGCCAGCAGCCTTCAAGCGGGAAGCACAGATACGCAGTATTTT.